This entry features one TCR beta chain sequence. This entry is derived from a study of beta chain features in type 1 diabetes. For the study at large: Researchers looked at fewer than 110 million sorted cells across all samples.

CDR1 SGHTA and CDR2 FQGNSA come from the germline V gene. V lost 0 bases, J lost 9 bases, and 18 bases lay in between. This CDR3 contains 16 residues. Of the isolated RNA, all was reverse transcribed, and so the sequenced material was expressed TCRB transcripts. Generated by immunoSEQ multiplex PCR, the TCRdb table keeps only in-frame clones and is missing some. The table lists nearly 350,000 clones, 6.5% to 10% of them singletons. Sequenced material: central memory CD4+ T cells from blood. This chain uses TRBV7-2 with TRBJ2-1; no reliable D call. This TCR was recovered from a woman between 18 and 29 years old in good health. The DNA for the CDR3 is TGTGCCAGCAGCTTAGCGGCTGGAGTGGTGCTTCGTGAGCAGTTCTTC. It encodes CASSLAAGVVLREQFF.